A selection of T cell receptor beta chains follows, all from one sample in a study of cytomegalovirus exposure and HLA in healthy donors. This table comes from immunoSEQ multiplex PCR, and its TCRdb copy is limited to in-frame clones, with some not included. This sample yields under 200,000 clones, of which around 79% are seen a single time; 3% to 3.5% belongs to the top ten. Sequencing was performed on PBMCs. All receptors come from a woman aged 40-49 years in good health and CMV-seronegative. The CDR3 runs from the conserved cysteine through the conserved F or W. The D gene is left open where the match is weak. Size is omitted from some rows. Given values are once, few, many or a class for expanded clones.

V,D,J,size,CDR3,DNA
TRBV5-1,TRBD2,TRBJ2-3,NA,CASSRLAGGGDTQYF,TGCGCCAGCAGCCGACTAGCGGGGGGCGGAGATACGCAGTATTTT
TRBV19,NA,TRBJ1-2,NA,CATYVTETMNYGYTF,TGTGCCACCTACGTAACAGAGACAATGAACTATGGCTACACCTTC
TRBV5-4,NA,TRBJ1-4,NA,CASSPNPSYTNEKLFF,TGTGCCAGCAGCCCAAACCCGAGCTATACTAATGAAAAACTGTTTTTT
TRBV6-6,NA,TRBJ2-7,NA,CASSYSVQGGSYEQYF,TGTGCCAGCAGTTACTCGGTGCAGGGGGGCTCCTACGAGCAGTACTTC
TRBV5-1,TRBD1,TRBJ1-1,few,CASSLFTGGDHTEAFF,TGCGCCAGCAGCTTGTTCACAGGGGGAGATCACACTGAAGCTTTCTTT
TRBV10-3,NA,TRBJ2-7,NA,CAISESTRSYEQYF,TGTGCCATCAGTGAGTCCACAAGATCCTACGAGCAGTACTTC
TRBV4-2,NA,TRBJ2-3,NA,CASREANTGTQYF,TGTGCCAGCAGAGAGGCGAACACGGGTACGCAGTATTTT
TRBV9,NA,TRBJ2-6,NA,CASSVAAGANVLTF,TGTGCCAGCAGCGTAGCTGCTGGGGCCAACGTCCTGACTTTC
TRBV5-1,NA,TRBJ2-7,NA,CASSLEGHYEQYF,TGCGCCAGCAGCTTGGAGGGACACTACGAGCAGTACTTC
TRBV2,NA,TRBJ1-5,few,CASSGTAEQPQHF,TGTGCCAGCAGTGGGACAGCAGAACAGCCCCAGCATTTT
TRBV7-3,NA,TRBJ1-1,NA,CASSPQSNTEAFF,TGTGCCAGCAGCCCTCAGTCGAACACTGAAGCTTTCTTT
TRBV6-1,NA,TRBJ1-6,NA,CASSASPQGRVSPLHF,TGTGCCAGCAGTGCCAGCCCCCAGGGTAGGGTCTCACCCCTCCACTTT
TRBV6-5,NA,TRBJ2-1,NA,CASSYSSGETYNEQFF,TGTGCCAGCAGTTACTCCTCCGGGGAAACCTACAATGAGCAGTTCTTC
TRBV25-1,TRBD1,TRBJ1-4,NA,CASSVTGGANEKLFF,TGTGCCAGCAGTGTAACAGGGGGGGCTAATGAAAAACTGTTTTTT
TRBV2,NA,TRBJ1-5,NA,CASRSSLGGNQPQHF,TGTGCCAGCAGATCCTCCCTAGGGGGCAATCAGCCCCAGCATTTT